Presented here are 27 T cell receptor beta chains from one specimen sequenced in a study of T-cell memory formation after mild COVID-19 (dated by TCRdb to the early 2020s). Library preparation employed 5' RACE. Data came from an Illumina NovaSeq 6000. The public sequencing data were trimmed at Q25 with fastp and processed into clonotypes with MiXCR by TCRdb, which kept only in-frame beta chains. Each CDR3 protein appears once, grouped with its most common genes and DNA. Recorded for this sample are around 200,000 distinct CDR3 sequences; around 30% of them occurred a single time. The top ten clonotypes cover roughly 10% of the sample. The source material was PBMCs or a T cell subset sorted from them (not recorded which). These receptor sequences come from an adult woman who had mild COVID-19 (a few samples of this study predate the infection). The sample titles of this study are shuffled in the database, so cell type and time point are left out; the donor was told from shared clones.

The chain recombines TRBV19 with TRBJ2-1; TRBD2 matches 7 bases. From germline, CDR1 is LNHDA and CDR2 SQIVND (reference sequence). CDR3 size: 15 residues. V lost 5 bases to trimming and J lost 6 bases; unmatched junction nucleotides: 10. The CDR3 DNA follows: TGTGCCAGTAGTTATGGGGGAGGGCCTTCCAATGAGCAGTTCTTC. Translation: CASSYGGGPSNEQFF.

V usage is TRBV12-3 or TRBV12-4 and J usage is TRBJ2-1; D is possibly TRBD2 (6 bases). V gave up 7 bases and J gave up 5 bases, with 12 bases separating them. The length of the CDR3 is 13 residues. CDR3 amino acids: CASTPWGDNEQFF. The CDR3 DNA reads as TGTGCCAGCACCCCCTGGGGGGACAATGAGCAGTTCTTC.

The chain uses TRBV12-3 or TRBV12-4 and TRBJ2-5, with D unclear. The CDR3 covers 12 residues. The V gene lost 6 bases and the J gene lost 5 bases, with 10 bases spanning the gap. The CDR3 nucleotides read TGTGCCAGCAGCATGGTCTCGGAGACCCAGTACTTC. It encodes CASSMVSETQYF.

V gene TRBV6-5 combines with J gene TRBJ2-7; D not certain. With 2 bases removed from V and 2 bases from J, the gap between germline ends came to 7 bases. CDR1 is MNHEY, CDR2 SVGAGI, per germline. There are 13 residues in the CDR3. CDR3 sequence reads: CASSYVGTYEQYF. CDR3 coding DNA: TGTGCCAGCAGTTACGTGGGGACCTACGAGCAGTACTTC.

This clonotype was recorded a few times. The genes are TRBV2 and TRBJ2-2, with a tentative D call TRBD1 (5 bases). The CDR3 loop spans 17 amino acids. In germline, CDR1 is SNHLY, CDR2 FYNNEI. V lost 2 bases and J 4 bases, leaving 17 bases between the germline ends. The CDR3 region has the DNA TGTGCCAGCAGTGAACTGGGGCAGATGGTAGGCACCGGGGAGCTGTTTTTT. It specifies CASSELGQMVGTGELFF.

This clonotype has only a few counts. This sequence joins TRBV5-6 and TRBJ2-7; tentative D call: TRBD2 (5 bases). Trimming took 4 bases from V and 1 from J, leaving 9 bases between them. The CDR3 totals 13 residues. The V gene's germline CDR1 is SGHDT and CDR2 YYEEEE. The CDR3 sequence is CASSRRGSYEQYF. The CDR3 DNA reads TGTGCCAGCAGCCGAAGAGGGTCCTACGAGCAGTACTTC.

The chain couples TRBV27 to TRBJ1-5; tentatively, D is TRBD1 (6 bases). The CDR3 is 15 amino acids. The germline CDR1 and CDR2 sequences are MNHEY and SMNVEV (reference sequence). V dropped 6 bases and J dropped 0 bases, with 12 bases sitting between them. The CDR3 DNA follows: TGTGCCAGCAGGCCGGACAGCTATAGCAATCAGCCCCAGCATTTT. Translation: CASRPDSYSNQPQHF.

This clonotype has just a few counts. This rearrangement joins TRBV5-1 to TRBJ2-5, with D perhaps being TRBD1 or TRBD2 (6 bases each). CDR1 and CDR2 from the germline V gene are SGHRS and YFSETQ. Trimming pared 4 bases from V and 5 bases from J, leaving 18 bases between. The CDR3 runs to 15 residues. The CDR3 spells CASSQRVGGRETQYF. The CDR3 nucleotides read TGCGCCAGCAGCCAGCGAGTGGGGGGCCGGGAGACCCAGTACTTC.

V usage is TRBV25-1 and J usage is TRBJ2-5; 13 nucleotides line up with TRBD2. Trimming at V came to 2 bases and at J to 4 bases, leaving 7 bases not matched to a gene. This CDR3 is built from 17 residues. The V gene's germline CDR1 is MGHDK and CDR2 SYGVNS. CDR3 residues: CASSEIRLAGGGETQYF. The CDR3 region has the DNA TGTGCCAGCAGTGAAATCCGACTAGCGGGGGGAGGAGAGACCCAGTACTTC.

This clonotype turned up a few times. The CDR3 sequence: CASSFDRSSYNEQFF. In DNA form, the CDR3 reads TGTGCCAGCAGTTTTGACAGGAGCTCCTACAATGAGCAGTTCTTC. This chain uses TRBV12-3 or TRBV12-4 with TRBJ2-1, with D perhaps TRBD1 (6 bases). The CDR3 has 15 residues. Trimming took 3 bases from V and 0 from J, leaving 9 bases between them.

This clonotype is labeled medium-sized. The chain couples TRBV6-6 to TRBJ2-3, with a tentative D call TRBD2 (7 bases). Germline assignment: CDR1 MNHNY and CDR2 SVGAGI (reference sequence). The CDR3 has 19 residues. Deletions cut 0 bases from V and 0 bases from J, with 19 bases between. For the CDR3, the DNA is TGTGCCAGCAGTTACTCCGGGGGGCGCGGCCCCGCTAGCACAGATACGCAGTATTTT. Its protein product is CASSYSGGRGPASTDTQYF.

There are a few counts of this clonotype. The chain employs TRBV6-2 or TRBV6-3 and TRBJ2-7, with a possible D match to TRBD1 (6 bases). CDR1 and CDR2 (germline): MNHEY, SVGEGT. This CDR3 region has 12 residues. V was trimmed by 6 bases and J by 4 bases, leaving 10 bases between them. The CDR3 spells CASRTDRYEQYF. The DNA for the CDR3 is TGTGCCAGCAGGACAGACAGGTACGAGCAGTACTTC.

This chain uses TRBV7-6 with TRBJ1-1; D possibly corresponds to TRBD1 (6 bases). Trimming stripped 0 bases from V and 2 bases from J, with 22 bases between. Germline assignment: CDR1 SGHVS and CDR2 FNYEAQ. There are 19 residues in the CDR3. The CDR3 DNA sequence: TGTGCCAGCAGCTTAGCTCGGTTCGGGACAACCACAATTAACACTGAAGCTTTCTTT. Its translation is CASSLARFGTTTINTEAFF.

The chain couples TRBV4-2 to TRBJ2-2, with 9 bases fitting TRBD2. CDR1 is LGHNA and CDR2 is YNFKEQ in the germline V gene. Trimming removed 4 bases from V and 6 bases from J; junction bases left unmatched: 9. There are 16 residues in the CDR3. The CDR3 nucleotides read TGTGCCAGCAGCCCTACTCCGGGACTAGCCCCCGGGGAGCTGTTTTTT. As protein: CASSPTPGLAPGELFF.

The V and J genes are TRBV10-3 and TRBJ2-1, with D perhaps being TRBD1 or TRBD2 (6 bases each). The CDR3 is 11 amino acids. The germline CDR1 and CDR2 sequences are ENHRY and SYGVKD. Between the trimmed V and J ends, which lost 10 bases and 10 bases, there was a span of 14 bases. This CDR3 reads CASSGAEEQFF. The CDR3 DNA reads TGTGCCAGCTCGGGGGCGGAGGAGCAGTTCTTC.

The sample holds a few counts of this clonotype. The J gene is TRBJ1-2, the V gene TRBV7-9, with 7 positions matching TRBD1. CDR3 size: 13 residues. Per germline, CDR1 SEHNR and CDR2 FQNEAQ (reference sequence). V lost 7 bases, J lost 5 bases, and 7 bases stayed unmatched. The DNA for the CDR3 is TGTGCCAGCAACCGGGACAGCATATATGGCTACACCTTC. It translates to CASNRDSIYGYTF.

The chain combines TRBV12-3 or TRBV12-4 with TRBJ1-1; possibly TRBD1 for D (5 bases). Deletions cut 6 bases from V and 7 bases from J, with 15 bases between. The length of the CDR3 is 13 residues. The CDR3 loop reads CASSLVGGGEAFF. CDR3 nucleotide sequence: TGTGCCAGCAGCCTCGTGGGGGGGGGTGAAGCTTTCTTT.

V and J are TRBV20-1 and TRBJ1-3, with TRBD1 as a possible D gene (5 bases). Germline V gene sequence: CDR1 DFQATT, CDR2 SNEGSKA (reference sequence). The CDR3 has 13 amino acids. The V end was cut by 5 bases, the J end by 2 bases, with 10 bases between. CDR3 sequence reads: CSAPGLAGNTIYF. DNA of the CDR3: TGCAGTGCTCCAGGGTTGGCTGGAAACACCATATATTTT.

The V call is TRBV6-2 or TRBV6-3, the J call TRBJ1-2, with D possibly matching TRBD1 (6 bases). V was cut by 5 bases and J by 8 bases, with 21 bases left in between. The germline V gene encodes CDR1 MNHEY and CDR2 SVGEGT. The CDR3 totals 15 residues. CDR3 protein: CASSTPSGAAGGYTF. The CDR3 coding sequence is TGTGCCAGCAGTACCCCTTCAGGGGCGGCAGGAGGCTACACCTTC.

This clonotype turned up a few times. This chain uses TRBV5-5 with TRBJ2-6; D possibly corresponds to TRBD2 (5 bases). The V gene's germline CDR1 is SGHKS and CDR2 YYEKEE (reference sequence). V was clipped by 4 bases and J by 3 bases, with 17 bases between them. This CDR3 has 17 residues. DNA for the CDR3: TGTGCCAGCAGCCCCCAACCAGCGGCAAGTGGGGCCAACGTCCTGACTTTC. This encodes CASSPQPAASGANVLTF.

This clonotype appeared a few times. V and J are TRBV7-9 and TRBJ2-1; 11 bases are a match to TRBD2. The J segment lost 1 base and the V segment lost 5 bases, leaving 10 bases of the junction unmatched. The CDR3 has 18 amino acids. Germline CDR1 is SEHNR and CDR2 is FQNEAQ (reference sequence). The CDR3 bases are TGTGCCAGCAGCCAAGGACTAGCGGGCATGTGGTCCTACAATGAGCAGTTCTTC. Translated, it gives CASSQGLAGMWSYNEQFF.

The chain employs TRBV7-9 and TRBJ2-2, with 10 nucleotides matching TRBD1. Germline CDR1 is SEHNR and CDR2 is FQNEAQ (reference sequence). J gave up 3 bases and V 5 bases, and 6 bases lay outside the gene matches. There are 16 residues in the CDR3. In nucleotides, the CDR3 is TGTGCCAGCAGCACCCTGGACAGGGGGGACACCGGGGAGCTGTTTTTT. Its protein product is CASSTLDRGDTGELFF.

In its sample, this clonotype was seen a few times. The genes are TRBV4-1 and TRBJ2-1; TRBD2 matches at 9 bases. CDR1 is MGHRA, CDR2 YSYEKL, per germline. The CDR3 is 17 residues long. V shed 2 bases, J shed 6 bases, and the junction held 11 bases outside the gene matches. The CDR3 sequence: CASSQSWRGGLLNEQFF. CDR3 nucleotide sequence: TGCGCCAGCAGCCAAAGTTGGCGGGGGGGGCTCCTCAATGAGCAGTTCTTC.

This clonotype has only a few counts. The chain links TRBV29-1 to TRBJ1-2; D is unclear. Per germline, CDR1 SQVTM and CDR2 ANQGSEA. This CDR3 contains 13 residues. V was clipped by 3 bases and J by 4 bases, with 12 bases between them. CDR3 bases: TGCAGCGTTGACCCGGAGCCATTCTATGGCTACACCTTC. The encoded protein is CSVDPEPFYGYTF.

This clonotype was counted only a few times. The rearrangement joins TRBV6-5 to TRBJ2-5, with a possible D match to TRBD2 (5 bases). Per the germline V gene, CDR1 is MNHEY and CDR2 is SVGAGI. Trimming stripped 0 bases from V and 4 bases from J, with 9 bases between. The CDR3 is made up of 14 amino acids. The CDR3 DNA reads as TGTGCCAGCAGTTACTCTCCCCGGGGAGAGACCCAGTACTTC. Protein: CASSYSPRGETQYF.

In nucleotides, the CDR3 is TGTGCCAGCAGCTTAGATCAGGGGGCCGGAACTGAAGCTTTCTTT. Its protein product is CASSLDQGAGTEAFF. V usage is TRBV7-9 and J usage is TRBJ1-1; 8 positions match TRBD1. CDR3 length: 15 residues. V was clipped by 1 base and J by 5 bases; unmatched bases: 6. CDR1 is SEHNR and CDR2 is FQNEAQ in the germline V gene (reference sequence).

This clonotype was detected only a few times. The rearrangement links TRBV9 to TRBJ1-4, with 7 bases lining up with TRBD1. CDR3 length: 15 amino acids. V was pared by 0 bases and J by 4 bases, with 3 bases of the junction left unmatched. The V gene's germline CDR1 is SGDLS and CDR2 YYNGEE. The CDR3: CASSVDGTDNEKLFF. The CDR3 DNA reads TGTGCCAGCAGCGTAGATGGGACAGATAATGAAAAACTGTTTTTT.